A single sample gave rise to the 31 T cell receptor beta chains below, sequenced in a study of OX40 agonist ivuxolimab in advanced cancers. The data were produced by immunoSEQ multiplex PCR, yet TCRdb's version contains in-frame clones alone and is incomplete. The repertoire holds under 85,000 clones, with around 90% as singletons. The sequencing used CD4+ or CD8+ T cells sorted from blood, collected in a trial of the OX40 agonist ivuxolimab. These receptors originate from an adult with an advanced solid tumor such as melanoma, head and neck, liver or kidney cancer.

The chain couples TRBV6-4 to TRBJ1-2, with TRBD1 identical over 8 bases. The ends lost 3 bases at V and 8 bases at J; junction bases unmatched: 8. This CDR3 has 14 amino acids. The germline V gene has CDR1 MRHNA and CDR2 SNTAGT. CDR3 in amino acids: CASSDLDRVRGYTF. In DNA form, the CDR3 reads TGTGCCAGCAGTGATCTGGACAGGGTCCGCGGCTACACCTTC.

CDR3 sequence (DNA): TGTGCGTCGCGCTCCAGCTCCTACGAGCAGTACTTC. Translating gives CASRSSSYEQYF. The chain joins TRBV28 to TRBJ2-7; D unclear. From germline, CDR1 is MDHEN and CDR2 SYDVKM. This CDR3 spans 12 amino acids.

The V call is TRBV7-9, the J call TRBJ2-1; 7 bases align to TRBD1. Losses at the gene ends were 5 bases for V and 3 bases for J; bases not matched to a gene: 13. The germline V gene encodes CDR1 SEHNR and CDR2 FQNEAQ (reference sequence). The CDR3 runs 17 residues. The CDR3 sequence: CASSQSRDSGFYNEQFF. As DNA, the CDR3 is TGTGCCAGCAGCCAGAGCCGGGACAGTGGATTCTACAATGAGCAGTTCTTC.

V and J are TRBV5-1 and TRBJ1-2, with TRBD1 matching 9 bases. The trim removed 4 bases at V and 5 bases at J, leaving 9 bases unmatched. This CDR3 region has 15 residues. Germline assignment: CDR1 SGHRS and CDR2 YFSETQ. CDR3 residues: CASSQTGTGPYGYTF. DNA of the CDR3: TGCGCCAGCAGCCAAACCGGGACAGGGCCATATGGCTACACCTTC.

The chain employs TRBV2 and TRBJ1-1; no firm D call. Trimming stripped 3 bases from V and 1 base from J, with 15 bases between. Germline CDR1 is SNHLY and CDR2 is FYNNEI. The CDR3 loop spans 16 amino acids. The CDR3 sequence is CASSDGSWGTNTEAFF. The CDR3 nucleotides read TGTGCCAGCAGTGATGGGTCATGGGGTACGAACACTGAAGCTTTCTTT.

The chain joins TRBV28 to TRBJ1-5, with 7 bases identical to TRBD1. J gave up 0 bases and V 5 bases, and 7 bases lay outside the gene matches. In germline, CDR1 is MDHEN, CDR2 SYDVKM. The CDR3 has 16 amino acids. The CDR3 sequence is CASSAPGDSSNQPQHF. The CDR3 DNA reads TGTGCCAGCAGTGCACCTGGGGACAGTAGCAATCAGCCCCAGCATTTT.

The rearrangement joins TRBV6-4 to TRBJ1-2; perhaps TRBD1 as D (6 bases). The germline V gene has CDR1 MRHNA and CDR2 SNTAGT. V lost 2 bases and J lost 6, with 10 bases in between. CDR3 length: 13 residues. The CDR3 DNA reads as TGTGCCAGCAGTGACAACAAGGGGGATGGCTACACCTTC. Translated: CASSDNKGDGYTF.

This clone has a handful of counts. This chain connects TRBV7-2 to TRBJ1-2; TRBD1 is a possible D gene (6 bases). Germline V gene lookup returns CDR1 SGHTA and CDR2 FQGNSA. Trimming shortened V by 5 bases and J by 6 bases, and 13 bases separated the two germline ends. The length of the CDR3 is 13 residues. The DNA for the CDR3 is TGTGCCAGCAGCCCCCAGGGGCTAGATGGCTACACCTTC. Translating it yields CASSPQGLDGYTF.

The rearrangement uses TRBV7-9 and TRBJ1-1; D is undetermined. CDR1 and CDR2 (germline): SEHNR, FQNEAQ (reference sequence). The CDR3 has 13 amino acids. V lost 5 bases, J lost 3 bases, and 10 bases lay in between. The CDR3 here is CASSPEADTEAFF. Here the CDR3 DNA reads TGTGCCAGCAGCCCTGAGGCAGACACTGAAGCTTTCTTT.

The chain employs TRBV15 and TRBJ1-6, with 8 positions matching TRBD1. CDR1 LNHNV and CDR2 YYDKDF come from the germline V gene (reference sequence). The CDR3 is 17 amino acids. The V segment lost 0 bases and the J segment 8 bases; nucleotides outside the gene matches: 9. The CDR3 is CATSRDSQGASYSPLHF. The DNA of the CDR3 is TGTGCCACCAGCAGAGATTCTCAGGGGGCGAGTTATTCACCCCTCCACTTT.

On this clone: In the same sample, other DNA sequences code for this CDR3. This chain links TRBV18 with TRBJ1-3; 12 bases are shared with TRBD1. V was pared by 3 bases and J by 4 bases, with 4 bases of the junction left unmatched. CDR3 length: 16 amino acids. CDR1 KGHSH and CDR2 LQKENI come from the germline V gene. CDR3 sequence (DNA): TGTGCCAGCTCACCTTCCGGGACAGGGGGCGGAAACACCATATATTTT. Its translation: CASSPSGTGGGNTIYF.

A single count supports this clone. The genes are TRBV7-2 and TRBJ1-4; D is ambiguous. Germline CDR1 and CDR2: SGHTA and FQGNSA. This CDR3 spans 13 amino acids. The germline V and J ends were trimmed by 5 bases and 11 bases, with 15 bases remaining between them. The CDR3: CASSPMRSGKLFF. CDR3 nucleotide sequence: TGTGCCAGCAGCCCTATGCGGTCGGGCAAACTGTTTTTT.

The chain employs TRBV30 and TRBJ1-3, with 8 bases identical to TRBD1. Germline values: CDR1 GTSNPN, CDR2 SVGIG (reference sequence). The CDR3 contains 15 residues. Germline trimming cut 0 bases from V and 4 bases from J; bases unmatched to any gene: 5. The CDR3 protein is CAWSVWTGRGNTIYF. The CDR3 region has the DNA TGTGCCTGGAGTGTATGGACAGGGCGAGGAAACACCATATATTTT.

The chain combines TRBV18 with TRBJ1-4; D ambiguous. Trimming removed 3 bases at V and 0 bases at J, with 14 bases between. The germline V gene has CDR1 KGHSH and CDR2 LQKENI. The CDR3 is 17 residues long. The CDR3: CASSPQRETTTNEKLFF. Here the CDR3 DNA reads TGTGCCAGCTCACCCCAGAGGGAAACGACAACTAATGAAAAACTGTTTTTT. Filled out from reference TRBV18 and TRBJ1-4, the complete variable domain reads NAGVMQNPRHLVRRRGQEARLRCSPMKGHSHVYWYRQLPEEGLKFMVYLQKENIIDESGMPKERFSAEFPKEGPSILRIQQVVRGDSAAYFCASSPQRETTTNEKLFFGSGTQLSVL.

This clone was observed a handful of times. The sample holds other DNA sequences that translate to the same CDR3. V is TRBV11-2 and J is TRBJ1-2; TRBD1 matches 7 bases. The CDR3 totals 13 residues. The germline gives CDR1 SGHAT, CDR2 FQNNGV. J lost 8 bases, V lost 0 bases, and 3 bases had no gene match. CDR3 region: CASSLDRQGGYTF. In DNA, the CDR3 is TGTGCCAGCAGCTTAGACAGACAGGGAGGCTACACCTTC.

As to this clone: The same CDR3 also results from other DNA sequences found in this sample. The chain employs TRBV18 and TRBJ2-3; D call uncertain. Germline CDR1 KGHSH, CDR2 LQKENI. There are 13 residues in the CDR3. V lost 3 bases, J lost 5 bases, and 9 bases lay in between. CDR3 sequence reads: CASSPRREDTQYF. The CDR3 nucleotides are TGTGCCAGCTCACCTAGAAGGGAAGATACGCAGTATTTT.

The chain couples TRBV7-2 to TRBJ1-1; D gene ambiguous. The V gene lost 4 bases and the J gene lost 4 bases, with 13 bases spanning the gap. Germline assignment: CDR1 SGHTA and CDR2 FQGNSA. CDR3 length: 14 residues. CDR3 coding DNA: TGTGCCAGCAGCTCTCGAATGACAAGCACTGAAGCTTTCTTT. This encodes CASSSRMTSTEAFF.

The genes are TRBV2 and TRBJ2-7; weak D call: TRBD1 (6 bases). The CDR3 consists of 14 residues. V shed 6 bases and J shed 0 bases, with 12 bases lying between them. The germline V gene encodes CDR1 SNHLY and CDR2 FYNNEI. The CDR3 DNA follows: TGTGCCAGCAGAAACCAGGGGAGCTCCTACGAGCAGTACTTC. Residues: CASRNQGSSYEQYF.

This clone has just a few counts. This chain links TRBV9 with TRBJ2-3; 9 bases are a match to TRBD2. The CDR3 runs 15 residues. J was trimmed by 4 bases and V by 1 base; bases with no gene match: 4. From germline, CDR1 is SGDLS and CDR2 YYNGEE. The CDR3 coding sequence is TGTGCCAGCAGCGTACTAGCGGGGACGTCAGATACGCAGTATTTT. Its translation is CASSVLAGTSDTQYF.

The gene calls are TRBV27 and TRBJ1-6, with 11 bases that match TRBD1. Germline trimming cut 5 bases from V and 10 bases from J; bases unmatched to any gene: 7. CDR1 MNHEY and CDR2 SMNVEV come from the germline V gene (reference sequence). The CDR3 extends over 15 amino acids. This CDR3 reads CASSGTGGWQSPLHF. In DNA, the CDR3 is TGTGCCAGCAGTGGGACAGGGGGTTGGCAATCACCCCTCCACTTT.

V and J are TRBV7-2 and TRBJ2-4; TRBD1 aligns across 8 bases. Germline assignment: CDR1 SGHTA and CDR2 FQGNSA. The junction had 5 bases not matched to a gene; V was cut back by 5 bases and J by 2 bases. The CDR3 consists of 15 residues. CDR3: CASSPGQGTKNIQYF. The CDR3 DNA is TGTGCCAGCAGCCCAGGACAGGGAACCAAAAACATTCAGTACTTC.

This chain joins TRBV7-9 and TRBJ2-3; no clear D. The CDR3 runs 11 residues. The V end lost 1 base, the J end lost 7 bases, and 3 bases lay between the germline ends. In germline, CDR1 is SEHNR, CDR2 FQNEAQ (reference sequence). The CDR3 protein is CASSLDHTQYF. For the CDR3, the DNA is TGTGCCAGCAGCTTAGACCATACGCAGTATTTT. Filled out from reference TRBV7-9 and TRBJ2-3, the complete variable domain reads DTGVSQNPRHKITKRGQNVTFRCDPISEHNRLYWYRQTLGQGPEFLTYFQNEAQLEKSRLLSDRFSAERPKGSFSTLEIQRTEQGDSAMYLCASSLDHTQYFGPGTRLTVL.

The V call is TRBV19, the J call TRBJ2-3, with D perhaps TRBD1 (6 bases). The CDR3 extends over 14 amino acids. V was shortened by 4 bases and J by 5 bases, with 13 bases between the two germline ends. CDR1 is LNHDA, CDR2 SQIVND, per germline (reference sequence). The CDR3 region is CASSTHRVGDTQYF. CDR3 coding DNA: TGTGCCAGTAGTACCCACAGGGTTGGAGATACGCAGTATTTT. The entire variable domain, with the rest obtained from reference TRBV19 and TRBJ2-3, is as follows: DGGITQSPKYLFRKEGQNVTLSCEQNLNHDAMYWYRQDPGQGLRLIYYSQIVNDFQKGDIAEGYSVSREKKESFPLTVTSAQKNPTAFYLCASSTHRVGDTQYFGPGTRLTVL.

The rearrangement uses TRBV6-5 and TRBJ1-1; D call uncertain. Germline CDR1 and CDR2: MNHEY and SVGAGI. The V and J ends lost 2 bases and 2 bases respectively, with 12 bases between them. The CDR3 extends over 15 amino acids. The DNA of the CDR3 is TGTGCCAGCAGTTACGGCCGGAAGCTAAACACTGAAGCTTTCTTT. This sequence encodes CASSYGRKLNTEAFF.

This clone was picked up one time. The CDR3 is CASGLLKGSDTGELFF. As DNA, the CDR3 is TGTGCTAGTGGTTTGTTAAAAGGGAGCGACACCGGGGAGCTGTTTTTT. The gene calls are TRBV12-5 and TRBJ2-2, with D perhaps TRBD2 (5 bases). The CDR3 extends over 16 amino acids. The germline V and J ends were trimmed by 2 bases and 3 bases, with 13 bases remaining between them. Germline values: CDR1 LGHNT, CDR2 FRNRAP.

This clone was observed a few times. V gene TRBV1 combines with J gene TRBJ1-2. TRBV1 is assigned pseudogene status. This CDR3 comprises 15 residues. The CDR3 here is CTSSRGSHRNYGYTF. The CDR3 DNA follows: TGCACCAGCAGCCGTGGGTCCCACCGAAACTATGGCTACACCTTC.

This chain connects TRBV27 to TRBJ2-5, with D possibly TRBD1 on 6 matching bases. CDR3 length: 15 residues. V lost 4 bases to trimming and J lost 1 base, with 13 bases between them. Germline CDR1 is MNHEY and CDR2 is SMNVEV (reference sequence). CDR3 in DNA: TGTGCCAGCAGTTCAGGGGCCGCAGCCCAAGAGACCCAGTACTTC. Translated, it gives CASSSGAAAQETQYF.

The chain links TRBV6-1 to TRBJ1-5; D is possibly TRBD1 (5 bases). V was clipped by 7 bases and J by 6 bases, with 10 bases between them. Germline lookup yields CDR1 MNHNS and CDR2 SASEGT. The CDR3 sequence is 12 residues long. CDR3 nucleotides: TGTGCCAGCACCGAAACAGGTCAGCCCCAGCATTTT. It yields the protein CASTETGQPQHF.

The chain joins TRBV28 to TRBJ2-7, with a tentative D call TRBD1 (6 bases). The CDR3 consists of 15 residues. Germline V gives CDR1 MDHEN, CDR2 SYDVKM. The V end lost 3 bases, the J end lost 1 base, and 13 bases lay between the germline ends. The CDR3 here is CASSFQGTKSYEQYF. CDR3 DNA: TGTGCCAGCAGTTTCCAGGGGACAAAGTCCTACGAGCAGTACTTC.

The chain couples TRBV30 to TRBJ1-1; D gene unclear. The CDR3 spans 12 residues. Trimming shortened V by 1 base and J by 10 bases, and 13 bases separated the two germline ends. Germline V gene sequence: CDR1 GTSNPN, CDR2 SVGIG (reference sequence). The CDR3 here is CAWSEVGSAAFF. CDR3 DNA sequence: TGTGCCTGGAGTGAGGTGGGGTCCGCAGCTTTCTTT.

The CDR3 DNA reads as TGCAGCGCAGAAACGCAGGGAGGTTACACCTTC. This encodes CSAETQGGYTF. The V call is TRBV29-1, the J call TRBJ1-2, with D tentatively TRBD1 (5 bases). The CDR3 has 11 amino acids. Germline lookup yields CDR1 SQVTM and CDR2 ANQGSEA. V was cut by 7 bases and J by 11 bases, with 17 bases left in between.